This T cell receptor (beta chain) comes out of a study of blood T cells in healthy people across ages. Primed by a sample-barcoded 5' primer and a J-beta primer mix, a second PCR proceeded for roughly 6 to 12 cycles. The template-switch adaptor was a 5' adaptor with 12 random nucleotides. It tagged each cDNA molecule. The yield of each sample was at least 2.5 million CDR3-containing paired-end reads. TCRdb re-called the 5' RACE reads through MiXCR, storing one row per CDR3 protein. The sample consists of roughly 1,500,000 distinct CDR3 sequences, around 39% of them appearing once. CDR1 MGHRA and CDR2 YSYEKL come from the germline V gene. The V end lost 0 bases, the J end lost 2 bases, and 11 bases lay between the germline ends. The CDR3 has 15 residues. This clonotype was detected ten times or more. Its specificity is unknown. Every donor contributed 8 to 10 milliliters of peripheral blood by blood draw.

Study-wide results and limits: Age brought a roughly linear fall in TCR beta diversity measured per million T cells.

The chain has TRBV4-1 and TRBJ2-7; TRBD2 might be the D (5 bases). The sequenced material came from blood. The receptor's source is a woman aged 18-29 years in good health. This chain's CDR3 is CASSQDRSGTYEQYF. The CDR3, as DNA: TGCGCCAGCAGCCAAGATAGAAGCGGCACCTACGAGCAGTACTTC.